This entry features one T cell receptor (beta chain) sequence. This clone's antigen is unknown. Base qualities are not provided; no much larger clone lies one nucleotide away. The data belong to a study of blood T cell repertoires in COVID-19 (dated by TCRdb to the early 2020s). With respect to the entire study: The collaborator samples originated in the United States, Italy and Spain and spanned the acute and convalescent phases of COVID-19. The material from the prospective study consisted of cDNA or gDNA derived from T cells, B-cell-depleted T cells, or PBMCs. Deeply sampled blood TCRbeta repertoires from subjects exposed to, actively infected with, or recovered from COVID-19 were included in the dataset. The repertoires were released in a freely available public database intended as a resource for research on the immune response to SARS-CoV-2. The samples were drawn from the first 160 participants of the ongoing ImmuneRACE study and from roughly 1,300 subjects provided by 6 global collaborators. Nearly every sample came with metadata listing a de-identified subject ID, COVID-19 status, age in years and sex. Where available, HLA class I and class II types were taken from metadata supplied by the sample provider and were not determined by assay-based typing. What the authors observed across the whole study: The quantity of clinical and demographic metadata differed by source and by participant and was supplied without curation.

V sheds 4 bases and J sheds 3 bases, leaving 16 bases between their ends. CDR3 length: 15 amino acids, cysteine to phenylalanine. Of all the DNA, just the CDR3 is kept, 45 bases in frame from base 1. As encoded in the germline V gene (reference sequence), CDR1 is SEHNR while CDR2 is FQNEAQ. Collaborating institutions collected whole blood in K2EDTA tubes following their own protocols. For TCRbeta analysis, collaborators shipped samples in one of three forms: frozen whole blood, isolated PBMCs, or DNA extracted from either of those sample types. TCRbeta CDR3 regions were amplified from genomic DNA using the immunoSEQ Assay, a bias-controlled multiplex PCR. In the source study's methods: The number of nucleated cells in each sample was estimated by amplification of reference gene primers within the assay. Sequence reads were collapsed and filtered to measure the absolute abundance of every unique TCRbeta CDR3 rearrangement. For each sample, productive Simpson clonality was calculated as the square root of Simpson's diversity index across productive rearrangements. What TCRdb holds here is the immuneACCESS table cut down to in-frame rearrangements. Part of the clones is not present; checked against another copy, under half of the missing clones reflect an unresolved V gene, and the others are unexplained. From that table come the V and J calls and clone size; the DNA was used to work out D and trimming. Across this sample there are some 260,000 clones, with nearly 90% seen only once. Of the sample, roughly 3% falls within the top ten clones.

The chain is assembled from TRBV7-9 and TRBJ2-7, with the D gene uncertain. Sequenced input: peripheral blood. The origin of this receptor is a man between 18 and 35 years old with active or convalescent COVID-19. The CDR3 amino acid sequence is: CASSSLGLGIYEQYF. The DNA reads TGTGCCAGCAGCTCGCTGGGCCTCGGCATCTACGAGCAGTACTTC.